The 18 T cell receptor beta chains below all came from one sample that was sequenced in a study of blood T cell repertoires in COVID-19. The method was immunoSEQ multiplex PCR; TCRdb's version includes in-frame clones alone and lacks a portion of them. The data show around 190,000 clones, 70% to 90% seen once. The sample comprised peripheral blood. Every receptor here comes from a man aged 25 to 40 with acute or convalescent COVID-19.

The gene calls are TRBV5-1 and TRBJ2-1, with 7 bases matching TRBD2. V shed 2 bases, J shed 3 bases, and the junction held 11 bases outside the gene matches. The CDR3 has 17 amino acids. CDR1 is SGHRS and CDR2 is YFSETQ in the germline V gene. This CDR3 reads CASSFPPLAGLYNEQFF. The CDR3 DNA follows: TGCGCCAGCAGCTTCCCCCCCTTAGCGGGCCTCTACAATGAGCAGTTCTTC.

The genes are TRBV4-1 and TRBJ1-6, with 10 bases identical to TRBD1. Losses at the gene ends were 1 base for V and 9 bases for J; bases not matched to a gene: 3. Looked up from germline, CDR1 is MGHRA and CDR2 is YSYEKL. This CDR3 is built from 15 residues. As DNA, the CDR3 is TGCGCCAGCAGCCAAGGTGGACAGGGGGGTTCACCCCTCCACTTT. Translation gives CASSQGGQGGSPLHF.

The chain joins TRBV28 to TRBJ2-1, with 8 bases lining up with TRBD2. Germline CDR1 reads MDHEN; CDR2 reads SYDVKM. The length of the CDR3 is 15 residues. V was clipped by 4 bases and J by 8 bases; unmatched bases: 10. DNA for the CDR3: TGTGCCAGCAGTTCGGGGGGGGCGGCCCGGGATGAGCAGTTCTTC. This translates into CASSSGGAARDEQFF.

The chain recombines TRBV7-2 with TRBJ2-3; 13 nucleotides match TRBD2. After removal of 5 bases from V and 7 bases from J, the junction contained 9 bases not matched to a gene. The length of the CDR3 is 16 residues. Germline assignment: CDR1 SGHTA and CDR2 FQGNSA. CDR3 amino acids: CASSLRTSGRSNTQYF. The CDR3 nucleotides read TGTGCCAGCAGCCTCAGGACTAGCGGGAGATCAAATACGCAGTATTTT. The whole variable domain, filled in from reference TRBV7-2 and TRBJ2-3, reads GAGVSQSPSNKVTEKGKDVELRCDPISGHTALYWYRQSLGQGLEFLIYFQGNSAPDKSGLPSDRFSAERTGGSVSTLTIQRTQQEDSAVYLCASSLRTSGRSNTQYFGPGTRLTVL.

J is TRBJ1-2 and V is TRBV30; a weak D match, TRBD1 (6 bases). The germline V gene encodes CDR1 GTSNPN and CDR2 SVGIG (reference sequence). V gave up 0 bases and J gave up 8 bases, with 13 bases separating them. This CDR3 comprises 13 residues. The CDR3, as DNA: TGTGCCTGGAGTGTACCGCAGGGGAGAGGCTACACCTTC. This translates into CAWSVPQGRGYTF.

The rearrangement links TRBV3-1 (or the pseudogene TRBV3-2) to TRBJ1-3; no clear D. V was clipped by 4 bases and J by 1 base, with 8 bases between them. The CDR3 totals 14 residues. Germline-derived CDR1 and CDR2 are LGHDT and YNNKEL (reference sequence). The CDR3: CASSPFLSGNTIYF. The CDR3 DNA follows: TGTGCCAGCAGCCCTTTCTTATCTGGAAACACCATATATTTT.

The chain joins TRBV9 to TRBJ1-1; 7 bases match TRBD1. From germline, CDR1 is SGDLS and CDR2 YYNGEE. This CDR3 region has 13 residues. V lost 5 bases to trimming and J lost 7 bases; unmatched junction nucleotides: 8. The CDR3 nucleotides read TGTGCCAGCAGTTGGACAGGCTCCAGTGAAGCTTTCTTT. Amino acid sequence: CASSWTGSSEAFF.

The CDR3 loop reads CASSPGTFNTEAFF. The CDR3 DNA reads as TGTGCCAGCAGCCCTGGGACATTTAACACTGAAGCTTTCTTT. The gene calls are TRBV5-6 and TRBJ1-1; maybe TRBD1 (6 bases). Germline loops: CDR1 SGHDT, CDR2 YYEEEE. CDR3 length equals 14 residues. Trimming took 4 bases from V and 2 from J, leaving 12 bases between them.

This clone was counted once. The chain employs TRBV19 and TRBJ2-1, with 11 bases fitting TRBD2. Germline CDR1 LNHDA, CDR2 SQIVND (reference sequence). This CDR3 comprises 15 residues. J lost 6 bases, V lost 4 bases, and 5 bases had no gene match. For the CDR3, the DNA is TGTGCCAGTAGTAGAATAGCGGGAGGGGGCAATGAGCAGTTCTTC. Residues: CASSRIAGGGNEQFF.

This chain links TRBV4-1 with TRBJ2-7; the D gene is possibly TRBD1 (5 bases). Germline values: CDR1 MGHRA, CDR2 YSYEKL. V lost 2 bases to trimming and J lost 5 bases, with 19 bases between them. The CDR3 has 16 residues. The CDR3 is CASSQLVGAPRNEQYF. The CDR3 region has the DNA TGCGCCAGCAGCCAATTAGTTGGGGCCCCTCGGAACGAGCAGTACTTC.

The chain uses TRBV24-1 and TRBJ1-6; 8 bases align to TRBD1. J gave up 10 bases and V 5 bases, and 9 bases lay outside the gene matches. This CDR3 is 15 amino acids long. Germline CDR1 KGHDR, CDR2 SFDVKD. The CDR3 loop is CATSASGQGRSPLHF. The CDR3 DNA sequence: TGTGCCACCAGTGCTTCTGGACAGGGCAGATCACCCCTCCACTTT.

V gene TRBV6-5 combines with J gene TRBJ1-4, with D possibly being TRBD1 (6 bases). V lost 7 bases and J lost 0, with 12 bases in between. The germline CDR1 and CDR2 sequences are MNHEY and SVGAGI. The CDR3 spans 15 residues. CDR3: CASKLQGATNEKLFF. DNA of the CDR3: TGTGCCAGCAAATTACAGGGAGCAACTAATGAAAAACTGTTTTTT.

The rearrangement links TRBV4-2 to TRBJ1-5; the D gene is possibly TRBD1 (6 bases). Trimming removed 3 bases from V and 5 bases from J, with 8 bases in between. Germline assignment: CDR1 LGHNA and CDR2 YNFKEQ. This CDR3 has 13 amino acids. The CDR3 DNA reads as TGTGCCAGCAGCCAGGGGGCTGATCAGCCCCAGCATTTT. Its protein product is CASSQGADQPQHF.

The chain uses TRBV3-1 (or the pseudogene TRBV3-2) and TRBJ1-1, with a weak D call TRBD1 (6 bases). The V end lost 2 bases, the J end lost 2 bases, and 15 bases lay between the germline ends. The CDR3 totals 16 residues. Germline V gene lookup returns CDR1 LGHDT and CDR2 YNNKEL (reference sequence). DNA of the CDR3: TGTGCCAGCAGCCAATACCAGGGACATAGAAACACTGAAGCTTTCTTT. Its protein is CASSQYQGHRNTEAFF.

V is TRBV3-1 (or the pseudogene TRBV3-2) and J is TRBJ2-2; 7 nucleotides line up with TRBD1. Germline lookup yields CDR1 LGHDT and CDR2 YNNKEL (reference sequence). There are 15 residues in the CDR3. The junction had 2 bases not matched to a gene; V was cut back by 4 bases and J by 0 bases. The CDR3 DNA follows: TGTGCCAGCAGCCTTCAGGGGGCGAACACCGGGGAGCTGTTTTTT. Translated, it gives CASSLQGANTGELFF.

This chain links TRBV7-9 with TRBJ2-6, with 15 bases matching TRBD2. This CDR3 contains 17 residues. Germline V gene data show CDR1 as SEHNR and CDR2 as FQNEAQ (reference sequence). The trim removed 7 bases at V and 3 bases at J, leaving 4 bases unmatched. CDR3 sequence: CASTGLAGGYGANVLTF. CDR3 nucleotides: TGTGCCAGCACCGGACTAGCGGGAGGGTATGGGGCCAACGTCCTGACTTTC.

The chain employs TRBV5-1 and TRBJ1-1; D uncertain. The CDR3 has 13 residues. Trimming removed 2 bases at V and 0 bases at J, with 5 bases between. Germline loops: CDR1 SGHRS, CDR2 YFSETQ. The CDR3 region is CASSFQVNTEAFF. CDR3 DNA sequence: TGCGCCAGCAGCTTTCAGGTGAACACTGAAGCTTTCTTT.

The chain couples TRBV30 to TRBJ2-7; D is possibly TRBD1 (5 bases). CDR1 is GTSNPN, CDR2 SVGIG, per germline (reference sequence). Deletions cut 5 bases from V and 4 bases from J, with 6 bases between. The CDR3 is made up of 10 amino acids. The CDR3 loop reads CAWGHYEQYF. The CDR3 DNA reads TGTGCCTGGGGACATTACGAGCAGTACTTC.